These 26 T cell receptor beta chains originate from one sample sequenced in a study of CXCR3-negative and CXCR3-positive naive CD8 T cells. The study made its TRB cDNA libraries by 5' RACE, adding UMI labels. For each CDR3 protein, TCRdb gives one entry from its re-call of the 5' RACE reads, without DNA. This table holds about 66,000 distinct CDR3 sequences. The sample was naive CXCR3- CD8+ T cells from blood. The subset: CD45RO-CCR7+CD27+CD95- naive CD8+ T cells lacking CXCR3 (TNR3-). The receptors stem from a human donor in good health. Some clones in this sample may be carry-over from other donors' samples.

The V call is TRBV3-1, the J call TRBJ2-2; TCRdb outputs TRBD2, but without DNA this stays unchecked. There are 15 residues in the CDR3. CDR1 is LGHDT, CDR2 YNNKEL, per germline (reference sequence). The chain's CDR3 is CASSHASANTGELFF.

This chain links TRBV28 with TRBJ1-2; the D call of TRBD1 rests on TCRdb alone, since no DNA is present to check it. The CDR3 consists of 14 residues. Germline-derived CDR1 and CDR2 are MDHEN and SYDVKM. CDR3 region: CASSLTGAPYGYTF.

This chain links TRBV12-3 or TRBV12-4 with TRBJ1-5. The CDR3 length is 13 residues. CDR3 sequence: CASSLAFNQPQHF.

CDR3 loop: CASSKVRAGAGDEQFF. The V and J genes are TRBV7-8 and TRBJ2-1; the TCRdb D gene call, TRBD1, has no DNA to confirm it. CDR3 length: 16 amino acids. Germline CDR1 is SGHVS and CDR2 is FQNEAQ.

The chain combines TRBV19 with TRBJ2-1. In germline, CDR1 is LNHDA, CDR2 SQIVND (reference sequence). The CDR3 covers 15 residues. The CDR3 here is CASSIASYSYNEQFF.

The chain links TRBV29-1 to TRBJ2-7. This CDR3 is 12 amino acids long. Looked up from germline, CDR1 is SQVTM and CDR2 is ANQGSEA. This CDR3 reads CSVLTEAYEQYF.

The J gene is TRBJ2-7, the V gene TRBV15; TCRdb lists TRBD1, though no DNA is available to test this call. Looked up from germline, CDR1 is LNHNV and CDR2 is YYDKDF (reference sequence). The CDR3 length is 14 residues. CDR3 amino acids: CATSRVKGGSEQYF.

This chain connects TRBV7-2 to TRBJ2-1; TCRdb returns TRBD2, unconfirmable since there is no DNA. The CDR3 has 15 amino acids. Per germline, CDR1 SGHTA and CDR2 FQGNSA. The CDR3 protein is CASSPSGTIANEQFF.

V and J are TRBV7-6 and TRBJ1-1. CDR1 is SGHVS, CDR2 FNYEAQ, per germline. There are 13 residues in the CDR3. CDR3 amino acids: CASSLGSATEAFF.

The rearrangement uses TRBV28 and TRBJ2-5; as DNA is missing, the TRBD1 call by TCRdb cannot be tested. Germline V gene lookup returns CDR1 MDHEN and CDR2 SYDVKM. The CDR3 totals 15 residues. CDR3 loop: CASSGRDNGQETQYF.

V and J are TRBV15 and TRBJ1-4; the D gene TCRdb calls, TRBD1, cannot be checked with no DNA. This CDR3 spans 14 amino acids. Germline V gene lookup returns CDR1 LNHNV and CDR2 YYDKDF (reference sequence). This CDR3 reads CATSKGATNEKLFF.

The chain couples TRBV7-6 to TRBJ1-2; TCRdb's D call, TRBD1, is unchecked because there is no DNA. Germline CDR1 reads SGHVS; CDR2 reads FNYEAQ. The CDR3 runs 16 residues. CDR3 in amino acids: CASSRDGTGGIYDYTF.

The chain recombines TRBV9 with TRBJ2-2; with no DNA, the TCRdb D assignment of TRBD2 cannot be verified. The CDR3 spans 18 residues. Germline V gives CDR1 SGDLS, CDR2 YYNGEE. CDR3 loop: CASSVERSGLLNTGELFF.

V is TRBV20-1 and J is TRBJ1-5; TCRdb reports TRBD1, a call that lacks DNA to check it against. There are 14 residues in the CDR3. CDR1 is DFQATT, CDR2 SNEGSKA, per germline (reference sequence). CDR3: CSAHMGEEHQPQHF.

V gene TRBV6-6 combines with J gene TRBJ2-5; the TRBD2 assignment by TCRdb is unverifiable without DNA. Germline CDR1 MNHNY, CDR2 SVGAGI (reference sequence). This CDR3 is built from 15 residues. This CDR3 reads CASSYLLAEQETQYF.

The V call is TRBV13, the J call TRBJ2-5; the TCRdb call, TRBD2, lacks DNA for checking. CDR3 length equals 13 residues. CDR1 PRHDT and CDR2 FYEKMQ come from the germline V gene (reference sequence). The CDR3 sequence: CASSSEGGETQYF.

The chain joins TRBV29-1 to TRBJ2-3. CDR1 is SQVTM, CDR2 ANQGSEA, per germline. The CDR3 consists of 13 residues. The CDR3 spells CSADRLLADTQYF.

CDR3 protein: CASSYRGQQSYEQYF. This chain joins TRBV28 and TRBJ2-7; TCRdb designates TRBD1, a call that cannot be tested without DNA. Germline V gene data show CDR1 as MDHEN and CDR2 as SYDVKM. CDR3 length: 15 residues.

The chain links TRBV7-3 to TRBJ2-6. Germline CDR1 reads SGHTA; CDR2 reads FQGTGA. The CDR3 covers 16 residues. CDR3 loop: CASSLPMGFGANVLTF.

This chain uses TRBV12-3 or TRBV12-4 with TRBJ2-7; the TRBD2 assignment by TCRdb is unverifiable without DNA. The CDR3 has 14 amino acids. CDR3 in amino acids: CASSLSLVGYEQYF.

CDR3 loop: CASSQPPTGGQETQYF. This sequence joins TRBV3-1 and TRBJ2-5; the D call from TCRdb, TRBD1, cannot be confirmed without DNA. Germline V gene sequence: CDR1 LGHDT, CDR2 YNNKEL (reference sequence). CDR3 length: 16 amino acids.

The chain uses TRBV28 and TRBJ2-5. This CDR3 comprises 13 residues. CDR1 is MDHEN and CDR2 is SYDVKM in the germline V gene. CDR3 amino acids: CASSWQARETQYF.

The gene calls are TRBV6-6 and TRBJ1-6; the D call from TCRdb, TRBD1, cannot be confirmed without DNA. Per the germline V gene, CDR1 is MNHNY and CDR2 is SVGAGI (reference sequence). There are 14 residues in the CDR3. CDR3: CASSWGQANSPLHF.

V gene TRBV12-5 combines with J gene TRBJ2-2; TCRdb's D gene call, TRBD1, goes unchecked for lack of DNA. Germline V gene lookup returns CDR1 LGHNT and CDR2 FRNRAP. The CDR3 is 14 amino acids. This CDR3 reads CAAGTGMGTGELFF.

The chain uses TRBV12-3 or TRBV12-4 and TRBJ2-7; the TRBD2 assignment by TCRdb is unverifiable without DNA. CDR3 length equals 16 residues. CDR3 sequence reads: CASSSNLAGNDYEQYF.

This CDR3 reads CASSRDGVAADTQYF. The chain is built from TRBV6-4 and TRBJ2-3; TCRdb's D call of TRBD2 is untestable without DNA. In germline, CDR1 is MRHNA, CDR2 SNTAGT. The CDR3 runs to 15 residues.